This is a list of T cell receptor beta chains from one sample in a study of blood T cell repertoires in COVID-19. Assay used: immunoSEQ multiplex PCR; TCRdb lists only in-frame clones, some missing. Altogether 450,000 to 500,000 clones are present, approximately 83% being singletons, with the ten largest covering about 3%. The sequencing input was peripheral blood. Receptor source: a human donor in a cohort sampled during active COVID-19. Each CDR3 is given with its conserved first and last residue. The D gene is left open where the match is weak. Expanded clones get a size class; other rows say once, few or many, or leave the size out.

TGTGCCAGCAGCTTGCGGGGGGGCACAACTAATGAAAAACTGTTTTTT CASSLRGGTTNEKLFF . TRBJ1-4 . TRBV5-8
TGTGCCAGCTCGTCGAACCGCCCAGGGGCATCAGAAAAACTGTTTTTT CASSSNRPGASEKLFF . TRBJ1-4 . TRBV18
TGTGCCAGCAGCTTGAAGGACAGGAGCAACATTCAGTACTTC CASSLKDRSNIQYF TRBD1 TRBJ2-4 . TRBV5-8
TGTGCCAGCAGCTCCGGGACTAGCGGGAGGAGGCACTACGAGCAGTACTTC CASSSGTSGRRHYEQYF TRBD2 TRBJ2-7 few TRBV5-4
TGTGCCAGCAGCCAAGAAAGGGGGACTAGCGGGAGGGCCTTCGCAGATACGCAGTATTTT CASSQERGTSGRAFADTQYF TRBD2 TRBJ2-3 . TRBV4-2
TGTGCCAGCAGTCCCTGGCCAGAATACAATGAGCAGTTCTTC CASSPWPEYNEQFF . TRBJ2-1 . TRBV6-6
TGTGCCAGCAGGGCCCCAACTAGCGGGAGGGCGCGCGAGCAGTACTTC CASRAPTSGRAREQYF TRBD2 TRBJ2-7 . TRBV27
TGTGCCAGCAGCTTAGGTAGCTCTGGGGCCAACGTCCTGACTTTC CASSLGSSGANVLTF . TRBJ2-6 . TRBV7-8
TGTGCCAGTATGGCCTATTTCGGTTCCACCGGGACTAGCGGGACCTACGAGCAGTACTTC CASMAYFGSTGTSGTYEQYF TRBD2 TRBJ2-7 . TRBV19
TGTGCCAGCAGCCACATTACAGATACGCAGTATTTT CASSHITDTQYF . TRBJ2-3 . TRBV6-5
TGTGCCAGCAGCTTGGGGGTAGCGGGCACAGATACGCAGTATTTT CASSLGVAGTDTQYF . TRBJ2-3 . TRBV7-2